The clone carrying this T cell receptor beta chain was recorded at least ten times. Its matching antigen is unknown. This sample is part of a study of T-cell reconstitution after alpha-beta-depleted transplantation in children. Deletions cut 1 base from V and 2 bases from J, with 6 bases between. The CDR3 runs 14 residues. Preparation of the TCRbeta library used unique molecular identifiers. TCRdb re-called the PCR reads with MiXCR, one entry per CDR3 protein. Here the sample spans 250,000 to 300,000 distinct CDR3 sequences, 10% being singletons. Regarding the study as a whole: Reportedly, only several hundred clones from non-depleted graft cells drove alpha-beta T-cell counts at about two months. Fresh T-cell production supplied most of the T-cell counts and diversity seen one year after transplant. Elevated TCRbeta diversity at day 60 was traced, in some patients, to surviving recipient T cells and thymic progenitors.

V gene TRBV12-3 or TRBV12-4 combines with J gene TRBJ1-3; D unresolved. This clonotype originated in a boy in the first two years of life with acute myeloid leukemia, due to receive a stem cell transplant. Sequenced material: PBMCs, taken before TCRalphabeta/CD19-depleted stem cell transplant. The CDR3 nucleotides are TGTGCCAGCAGTTTAGGAAGTCCTGGAAACACCATATATTTT. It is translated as CASSLGSPGNTIYF.